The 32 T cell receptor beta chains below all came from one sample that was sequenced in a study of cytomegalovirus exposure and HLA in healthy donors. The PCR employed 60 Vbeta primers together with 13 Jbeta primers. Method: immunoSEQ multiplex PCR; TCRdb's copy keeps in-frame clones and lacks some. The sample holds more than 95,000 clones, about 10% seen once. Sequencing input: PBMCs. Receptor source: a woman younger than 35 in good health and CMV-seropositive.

The CDR3 DNA sequence: TGTGCCAGCAGCTTGACTAGCGGGAGTCCTGAGCAGTTCTTC. Translation gives CASSLTSGSPEQFF. The gene calls are TRBV11-3 and TRBJ2-1; 12 positions agree with TRBD2. Losses at the gene ends were 3 bases for V and 9 bases for J; bases not matched to a gene: 3. Germline V CDR1 and CDR2: SGHNT, YENEEA. CDR3 length: 14 amino acids. The entire variable domain, with the rest obtained from reference TRBV11-3 and TRBJ2-1, is as follows: EAGVVQSPRYKIIEKKQPVAFWCNPISGHNTLYWYLQNLGQGPELLIRYENEEAVDDSQLPKDRFSAERLKGVDSTLKIQPAELGDSAVYLCASSLTSGSPEQFFGPGTRLTVL.

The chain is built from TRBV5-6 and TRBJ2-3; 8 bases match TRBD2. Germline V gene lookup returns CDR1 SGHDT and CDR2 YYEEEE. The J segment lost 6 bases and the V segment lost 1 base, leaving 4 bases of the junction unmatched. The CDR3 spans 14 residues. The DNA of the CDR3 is TGTGCCAGCAGCTTGAAGCGGGGGTGGGATACGCAGTATTTT. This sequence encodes CASSLKRGWDTQYF. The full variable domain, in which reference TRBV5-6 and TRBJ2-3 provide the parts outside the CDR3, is DAGVTQSPTHLIKTRGQQVTLRCSPKSGHDTVSWYQQALGQGPQFIFQYYEEEERQRGNFPDRFSGHQFPNYSSELNVNALLLGDSALYLCASSLKRGWDTQYFGPGTRLTVL.

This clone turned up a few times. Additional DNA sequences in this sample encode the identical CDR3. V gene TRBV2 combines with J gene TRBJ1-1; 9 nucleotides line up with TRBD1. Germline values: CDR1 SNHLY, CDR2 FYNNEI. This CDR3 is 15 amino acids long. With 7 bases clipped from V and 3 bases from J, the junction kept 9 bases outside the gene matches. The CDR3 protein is CASTRTGGSDTEAFF. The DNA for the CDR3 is TGTGCCAGCACTAGAACAGGGGGCTCGGACACTGAAGCTTTCTTT.

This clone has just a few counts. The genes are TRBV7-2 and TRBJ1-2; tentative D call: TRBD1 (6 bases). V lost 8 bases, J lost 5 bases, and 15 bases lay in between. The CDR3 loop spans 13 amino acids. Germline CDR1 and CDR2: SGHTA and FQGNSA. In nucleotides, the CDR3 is TGTGCCAGCGGCCAGGGGCGGATGTATGGCTACACCTTC. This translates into CASGQGRMYGYTF.

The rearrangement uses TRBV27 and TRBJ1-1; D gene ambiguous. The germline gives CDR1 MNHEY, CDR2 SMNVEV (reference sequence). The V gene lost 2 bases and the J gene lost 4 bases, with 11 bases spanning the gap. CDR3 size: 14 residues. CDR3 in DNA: TGTGCCAGCAGTTTAACCCCCCGGGGCACTGAAGCTTTCTTT. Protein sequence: CASSLTPRGTEAFF.

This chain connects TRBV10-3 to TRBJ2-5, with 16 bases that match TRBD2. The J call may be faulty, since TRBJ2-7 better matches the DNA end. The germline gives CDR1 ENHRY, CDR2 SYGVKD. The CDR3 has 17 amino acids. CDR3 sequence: CAISVPGLAGGPYEQYF. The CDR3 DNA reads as TGTGCCATCAGTGTCCCGGGACTAGCGGGAGGGCCCTACGAGCAGTACTTC.

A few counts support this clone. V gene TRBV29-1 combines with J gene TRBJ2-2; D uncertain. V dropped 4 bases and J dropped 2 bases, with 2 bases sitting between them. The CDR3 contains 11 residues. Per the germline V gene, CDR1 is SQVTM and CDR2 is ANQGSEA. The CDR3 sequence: CSVVNTGELFF. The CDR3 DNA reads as TGCAGCGTTGTAAACACCGGGGAGCTGTTTTTT.

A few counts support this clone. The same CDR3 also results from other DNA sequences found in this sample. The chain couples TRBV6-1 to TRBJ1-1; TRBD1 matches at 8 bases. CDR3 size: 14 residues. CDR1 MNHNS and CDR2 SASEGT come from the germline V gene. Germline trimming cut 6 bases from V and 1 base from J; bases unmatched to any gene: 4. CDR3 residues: CASRTGEGNTEAFF. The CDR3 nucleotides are TGTGCCAGCAGGACAGGGGAAGGGAACACTGAAGCTTTCTTT.

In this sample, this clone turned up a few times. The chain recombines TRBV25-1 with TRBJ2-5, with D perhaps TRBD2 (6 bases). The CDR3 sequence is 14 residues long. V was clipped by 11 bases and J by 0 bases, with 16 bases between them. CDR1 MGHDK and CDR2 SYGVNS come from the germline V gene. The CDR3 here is CALLGTQDQETQYF. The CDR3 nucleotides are TGTGCCCTACTCGGGACTCAAGACCAAGAGACCCAGTACTTC.

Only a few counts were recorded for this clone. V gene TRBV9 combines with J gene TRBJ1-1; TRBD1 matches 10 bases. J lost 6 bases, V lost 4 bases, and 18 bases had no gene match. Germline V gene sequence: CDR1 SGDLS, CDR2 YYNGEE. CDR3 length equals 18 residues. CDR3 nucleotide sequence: TGTGCCAGCAGCCTTATGGGACAGGGGAAAGGTGGGAGCTCTGAAGCTTTCTTT. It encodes CASSLMGQGKGGSSEAFF.

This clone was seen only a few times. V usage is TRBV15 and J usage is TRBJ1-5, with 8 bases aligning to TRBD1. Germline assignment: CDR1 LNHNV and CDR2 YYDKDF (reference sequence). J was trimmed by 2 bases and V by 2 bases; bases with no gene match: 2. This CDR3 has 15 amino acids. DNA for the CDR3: TGTGCCACCAGCAGACGGGGACAGGGCAATCAGCCCCAGCATTTT. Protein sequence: CATSRRGQGNQPQHF.

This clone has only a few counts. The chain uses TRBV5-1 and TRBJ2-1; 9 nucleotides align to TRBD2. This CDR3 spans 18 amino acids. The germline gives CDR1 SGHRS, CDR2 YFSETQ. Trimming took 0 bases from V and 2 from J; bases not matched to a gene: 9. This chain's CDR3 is CASSLDNLLAGPYNEQFF. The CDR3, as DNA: TGCGCCAGCAGCTTGGATAACTTACTAGCGGGTCCCTACAATGAGCAGTTCTTC.

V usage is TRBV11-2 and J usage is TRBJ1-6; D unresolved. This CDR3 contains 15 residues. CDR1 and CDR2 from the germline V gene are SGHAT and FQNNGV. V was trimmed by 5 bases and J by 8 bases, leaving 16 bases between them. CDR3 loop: CASSLGWFSDSPLHF. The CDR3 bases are TGTGCCAGCAGCCTCGGGTGGTTTTCTGATTCACCCCTCCACTTT.

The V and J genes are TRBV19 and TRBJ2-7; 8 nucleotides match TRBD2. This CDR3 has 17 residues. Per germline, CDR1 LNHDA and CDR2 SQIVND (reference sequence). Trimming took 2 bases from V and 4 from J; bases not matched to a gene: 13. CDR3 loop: CASSIPGGGPETYEQYF. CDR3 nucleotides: TGTGCCAGTAGTATACCCGGGGGGGGCCCCGAGACATACGAGCAGTACTTC.

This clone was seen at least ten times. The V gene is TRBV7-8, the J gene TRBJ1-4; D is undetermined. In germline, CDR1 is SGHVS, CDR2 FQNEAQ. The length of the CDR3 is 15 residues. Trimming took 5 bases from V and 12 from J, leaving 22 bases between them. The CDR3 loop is CASSLLATFTGELFF. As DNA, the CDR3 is TGTGCCAGCAGCCTCTTGGCGACCTTTACCGGAGAACTGTTTTTT.

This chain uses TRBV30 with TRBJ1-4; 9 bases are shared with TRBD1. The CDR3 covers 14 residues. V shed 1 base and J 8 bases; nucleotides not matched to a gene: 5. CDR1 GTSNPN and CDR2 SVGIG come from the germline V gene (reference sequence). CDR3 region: CAWSGGQGEEKLFF. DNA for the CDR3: TGTGCCTGGAGTGGGGGACAGGGAGAAGAAAAACTGTTTTTT.

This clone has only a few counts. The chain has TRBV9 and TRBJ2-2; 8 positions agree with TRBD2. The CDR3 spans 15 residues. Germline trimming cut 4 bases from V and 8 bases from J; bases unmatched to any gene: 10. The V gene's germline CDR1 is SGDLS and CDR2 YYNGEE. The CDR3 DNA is TGTGCCAGCAGCTACCTTCCGGGAGGGACGGGGGAGCTGTTTTTT. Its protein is CASSYLPGGTGELFF.

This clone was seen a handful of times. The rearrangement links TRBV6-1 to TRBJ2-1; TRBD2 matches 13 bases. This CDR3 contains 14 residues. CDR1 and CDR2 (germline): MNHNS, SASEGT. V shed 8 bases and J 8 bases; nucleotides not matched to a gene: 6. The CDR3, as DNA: TGTGCCAGCTTTATTGGACTAGCGGGGGATGAGCAGTTCTTC. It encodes CASFIGLAGDEQFF.

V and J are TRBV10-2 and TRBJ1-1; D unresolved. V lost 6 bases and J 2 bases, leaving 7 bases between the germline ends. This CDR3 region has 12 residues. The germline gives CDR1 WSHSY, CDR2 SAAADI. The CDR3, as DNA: TGCGCCAGCAGATCAGGTAACACTGAAGCTTTCTTT. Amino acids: CASRSGNTEAFF.

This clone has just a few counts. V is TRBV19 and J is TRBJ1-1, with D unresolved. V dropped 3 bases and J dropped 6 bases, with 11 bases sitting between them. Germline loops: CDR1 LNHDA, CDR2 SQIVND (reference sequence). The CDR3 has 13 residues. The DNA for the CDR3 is TGTGCCAGTAGTATGATCGGTATCGCTGAAGCTTTCTTT. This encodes CASSMIGIAEAFF.

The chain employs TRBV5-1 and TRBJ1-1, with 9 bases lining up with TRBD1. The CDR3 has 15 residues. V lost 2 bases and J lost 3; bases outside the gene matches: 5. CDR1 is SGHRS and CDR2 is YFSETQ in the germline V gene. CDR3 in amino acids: CASSFGDRGDTEAFF. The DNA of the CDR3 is TGCGCCAGCAGCTTTGGTGACAGGGGGGACACTGAAGCTTTCTTT.

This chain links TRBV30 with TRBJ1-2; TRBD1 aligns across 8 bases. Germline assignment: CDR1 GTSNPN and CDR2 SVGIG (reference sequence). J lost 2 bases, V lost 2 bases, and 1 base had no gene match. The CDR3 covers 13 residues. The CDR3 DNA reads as TGTGCCTGGAGTACAGGGGGAAACTATGGCTACACCTTC. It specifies CAWSTGGNYGYTF.

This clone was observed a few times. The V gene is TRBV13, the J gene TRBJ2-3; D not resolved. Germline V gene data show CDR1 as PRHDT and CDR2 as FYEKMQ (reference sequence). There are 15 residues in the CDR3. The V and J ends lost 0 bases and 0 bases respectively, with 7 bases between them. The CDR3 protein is CASSLGGPSTDTQYF. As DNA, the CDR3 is TGTGCCAGCAGCTTAGGGGGCCCTAGCACAGATACGCAGTATTTT.

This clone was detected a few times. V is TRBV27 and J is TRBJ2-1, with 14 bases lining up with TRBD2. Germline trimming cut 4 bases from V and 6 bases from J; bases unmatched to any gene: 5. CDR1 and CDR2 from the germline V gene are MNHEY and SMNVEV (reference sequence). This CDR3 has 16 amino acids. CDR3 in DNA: TGTGCCAGCAGTTCCGGGACTAGCGGGAGAAGCAATGAGCAGTTCTTC. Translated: CASSSGTSGRSNEQFF.

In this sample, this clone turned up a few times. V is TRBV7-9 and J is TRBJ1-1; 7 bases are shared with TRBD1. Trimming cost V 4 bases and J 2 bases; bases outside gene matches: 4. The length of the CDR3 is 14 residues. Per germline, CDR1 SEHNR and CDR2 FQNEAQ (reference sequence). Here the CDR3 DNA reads TGTGCCAGCAGCTATGGACAGGAAAACACTGAAGCTTTCTTT. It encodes CASSYGQENTEAFF.

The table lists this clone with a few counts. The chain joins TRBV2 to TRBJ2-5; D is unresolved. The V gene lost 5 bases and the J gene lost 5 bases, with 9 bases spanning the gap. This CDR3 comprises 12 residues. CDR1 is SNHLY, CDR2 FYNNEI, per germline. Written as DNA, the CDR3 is TGTGCCAGCAGTAAAGGCAGGGAGACCCAGTACTTC. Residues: CASSKGRETQYF.

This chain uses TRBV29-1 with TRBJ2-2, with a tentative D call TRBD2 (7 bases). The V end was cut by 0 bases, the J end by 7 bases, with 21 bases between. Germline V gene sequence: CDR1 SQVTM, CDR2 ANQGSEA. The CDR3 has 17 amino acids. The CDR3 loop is CSVEDPKGEGHGGELFF. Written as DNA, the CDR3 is TGCAGCGTTGAAGATCCTAAGGGGGAGGGCCATGGCGGGGAGCTGTTTTTT.

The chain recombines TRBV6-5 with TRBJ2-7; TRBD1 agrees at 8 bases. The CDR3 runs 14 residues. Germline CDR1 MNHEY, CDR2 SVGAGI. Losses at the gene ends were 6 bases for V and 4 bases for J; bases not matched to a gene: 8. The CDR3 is CASSLDRGSYEQYF. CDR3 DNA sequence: TGTGCCAGCAGCTTAGACAGGGGATCGTACGAGCAGTACTTC.

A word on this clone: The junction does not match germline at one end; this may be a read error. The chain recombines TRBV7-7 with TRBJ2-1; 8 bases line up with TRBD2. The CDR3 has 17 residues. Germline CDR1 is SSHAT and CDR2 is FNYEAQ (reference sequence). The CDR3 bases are TGTGCTAGCAGCTTGGGAAGCGGGAGTGCCCTTGGAAATGAGCAGTTCTTC. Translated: CASSLGSGSALGNEQFF. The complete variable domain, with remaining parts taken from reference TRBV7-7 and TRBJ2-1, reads GAGVSQSPRYKVTKRGQDVTLRCDPISSHATLYWYQQALGQGPEFLTYFNYEAQPDKSGLPSDRFSAERPEGSISTLTIQRTEQRDSAMYRCASSLGSGSALGNEQFFGPGTRLTVL.

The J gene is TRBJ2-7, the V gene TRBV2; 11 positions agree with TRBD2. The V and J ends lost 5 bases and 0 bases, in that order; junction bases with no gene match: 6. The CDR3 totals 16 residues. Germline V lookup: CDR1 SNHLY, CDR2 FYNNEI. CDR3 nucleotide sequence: TGTGCCAGCAGTCAGACTAGCGGGGCGAGCTCCTACGAGCAGTACTTC. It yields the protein CASSQTSGASSYEQYF.

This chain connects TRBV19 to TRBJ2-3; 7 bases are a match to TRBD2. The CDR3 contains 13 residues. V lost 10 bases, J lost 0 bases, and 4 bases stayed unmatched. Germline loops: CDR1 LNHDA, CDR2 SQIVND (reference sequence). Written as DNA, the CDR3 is TGTGCCACTGCTAGCGGAAGCACAGATACGCAGTATTTT. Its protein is CATASGSTDTQYF.

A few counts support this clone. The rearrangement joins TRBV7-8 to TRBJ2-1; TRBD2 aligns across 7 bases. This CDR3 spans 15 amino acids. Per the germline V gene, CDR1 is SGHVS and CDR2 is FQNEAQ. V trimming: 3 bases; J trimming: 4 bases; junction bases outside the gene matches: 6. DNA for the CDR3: TGTGCCAGCAGCTTCCGAGCGGGAACATACAATGAGCAGTTCTTC. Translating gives CASSFRAGTYNEQFF.